These 30 T cell receptor beta chains came from one sample sequenced in a study of patients and donors after allogeneic stem cell transplantation. TCRdb called the RT-PCR reads again in MiXCR, with one record for every CDR3 protein. The sample holds about 960,000 distinct CDR3 sequences, more than 15% seen once. Source material: blood, either unsorted or a sorted T cell fraction (not recorded which). The receptors were sampled from a human donor who was either an allogeneic HSCT recipient or a stem cell or donor lymphocyte infusion donor (not recorded which). It is not recorded whose cells these are; they may come from a transplant donor.

This clonotype turned up a few times. This chain uses TRBV30 with TRBJ2-7, with a possible D match to TRBD2 (5 bases). Per germline, CDR1 GTSNPN and CDR2 SVGIG (reference sequence). Trimming pared 4 bases from V and 3 bases from J, leaving 7 bases between. This CDR3 has 11 residues. CDR3 in amino acids: CAWKGSYEQYF. In DNA, the CDR3 is TGTGCCTGGAAAGGGAGCTACGAGCAGTACTTC. The full variable domain, in which reference TRBV30 and TRBJ2-7 provide the parts outside the CDR3, is SQTIHQWPATLVQPVGSPLSLECTVEGTSNPNLYWYRQAAGRGLQLLFYSVGIGQISSEVPQNLSASRPQDRQFILSSKKLLLSDSGFYLCAWKGSYEQYFGPGTRLTVT.

Only one count was recorded for this clonotype. V is TRBV7-2 and J is TRBJ2-4; unclear D gene. V lost 5 bases and J 16 bases, leaving 18 bases between the germline ends. Germline V gives CDR1 SGHTA, CDR2 FQGNSA. This CDR3 comprises 12 residues. CDR3 sequence: CASSPTRGRCYF. The CDR3 bases are TGTGCCAGCAGCCCCACCAGAGGACGATGTTACTTC.

This clonotype was seen ten or more times. V usage is TRBV5-1 and J usage is TRBJ2-3, with TRBD1 matching 8 bases. From germline, CDR1 is SGHRS and CDR2 YFSETQ. This CDR3 is 16 amino acids long. V lost 0 bases, J lost 3 bases, and 6 bases stayed unmatched. The chain's CDR3 is CASSLGGDRRTDTQYF. CDR3 bases: TGCGCCAGCAGCTTGGGTGGGGACAGGCGAACAGATACGCAGTATTTT.

The chain combines TRBV16 with TRBJ2-7; D is unresolved. V shed 1 base and J shed 3 bases, with 10 bases lying between them. The CDR3 is made up of 14 amino acids. The germline V gene encodes CDR1 KGHSY and CDR2 FQNENV. The CDR3 DNA reads as TGTGCCAGCAGCCAATGGAAGAAATTCTACGAGCAGTACTTC. Protein sequence: CASSQWKKFYEQYF.

The chain couples TRBV7-2 to TRBJ2-3; TRBD1 is a possible D gene (6 bases). Germline CDR1 is SGHTA and CDR2 is FQGNSA. The CDR3 contains 15 residues. V was shortened by 0 bases and J by 1 base, with 8 bases between the two germline ends. CDR3 nucleotide sequence: TGTGCCAGCAGCTTAGCGCACAGGGGCACAGATACGCAGTATTTT. Residues: CASSLAHRGTDTQYF.

In its sample, this clonotype was seen a few times. The V call is TRBV12-3 or TRBV12-4, the J call TRBJ1-2; 7 bases line up with TRBD1. V trimming: 6 bases; J trimming: 4 bases; junction bases outside the gene matches: 11. The CDR3 is made up of 15 amino acids. The CDR3 loop reads CASSQTGEAFYGYTF. CDR3 coding DNA: TGTGCCAGCAGCCAAACAGGGGAGGCATTCTATGGCTACACCTTC.

The chain links TRBV7-6 to TRBJ2-2; TRBD2 matches 12 bases. Unmatched junction bases numbered 10, after V lost 2 bases and J lost 6 bases. Germline-derived CDR1 and CDR2 are SGHVS and FNYEAQ. The CDR3 has 18 amino acids. The DNA for the CDR3 is TGTGCCAGCAGCTTATTCTCCCTAGCGGGGGGGCCCCCCGGGGAGCTGTTTTTT. Protein sequence: CASSLFSLAGGPPGELFF.

The chain couples TRBV30 to TRBJ2-2, with unresolved D. From germline, CDR1 is GTSNPN and CDR2 SVGIG (reference sequence). V lost 2 bases and J lost 1, with 11 bases in between. There are 15 residues in the CDR3. The CDR3 DNA sequence: TGTGCCTGGAGTTTCGCTTTTCTGAACACCGGGGAGCTGTTTTTT. Its protein product is CAWSFAFLNTGELFF. The full variable domain, in which reference TRBV30 and TRBJ2-2 provide the parts outside the CDR3, is SQTIHQWPATLVQPVGSPLSLECTVEGTSNPNLYWYRQAAGRGLQLLFYSVGIGQISSEVPQNLSASRPQDRQFILSSKKLLLSDSGFYLCAWSFAFLNTGELFFGEGSRLTVL.

In this sample, this clonotype turned up a few times. J is TRBJ1-5 and V is TRBV24-1, with D tentatively TRBD1 (5 bases). Germline V lookup: CDR1 KGHDR, CDR2 SFDVKD. Trimming cost V 3 bases and J 5 bases, with 16 bases left between them. This CDR3 has 16 amino acids. The CDR3, as DNA: TGTGCCACCAGTGATGCCTCCGCGGACACTTATCAGCCCCAGCATTTT. Its translation: CATSDASADTYQPQHF.

V is TRBV4-1 and J is TRBJ2-2; the D gene is possibly TRBD1 (6 bases). The CDR3 length is 15 residues. Germline assignment: CDR1 MGHRA and CDR2 YSYEKL. The V gene lost 2 bases and the J gene lost 6 bases, with 13 bases spanning the gap. The CDR3: CASSQRKQGSGELFF. The CDR3 bases are TGCGCCAGCAGCCAACGCAAACAGGGTTCCGGGGAGCTGTTTTTT.

This clonotype was detected only a few times. This chain connects TRBV4-1 to TRBJ2-7; 9 positions match TRBD1. This CDR3 has 15 amino acids. Per germline, CDR1 MGHRA and CDR2 YSYEKL. Trimming took 2 bases from V and 5 from J; bases not matched to a gene: 7. CDR3 amino acids: CASSQLWDRVDEQYF. The CDR3 DNA follows: TGCGCCAGCAGCCAATTGTGGGACAGGGTCGACGAGCAGTACTTC.

The chain couples TRBV20-1 to TRBJ2-7; TRBD2 matches 7 bases. This CDR3 region has 14 residues. Germline V gene data show CDR1 as DFQATT and CDR2 as SNEGSKA (reference sequence). The ends lost 5 bases at V and 2 bases at J; junction bases unmatched: 9. The CDR3, as DNA: TGCAGTGCTGCCGGGACTATCACCGCCTACGAGCAGTACTTC. Its translation is CSAAGTITAYEQYF.

The chain links TRBV29-1 to TRBJ2-3; perhaps TRBD1 as D (5 bases). This CDR3 is built from 14 residues. The V end was cut by 1 base, the J end by 8 bases, with 16 bases between. Germline V gene data show CDR1 as SQVTM and CDR2 as ANQGSEA. The CDR3 DNA is TGCAGCGTTGAAGGTCAGGGCCCCCCGGGTACGCAGTATTTT. Protein sequence: CSVEGQGPPGTQYF.

The V and J genes are TRBV7-6 and TRBJ2-2; no clear D gene. In germline, CDR1 is SGHVS, CDR2 FNYEAQ. The V end was cut by 5 bases, the J end by 8 bases, with 15 bases between. This CDR3 comprises 14 residues. In DNA, the CDR3 is TGTGCCAGCAGCCCCCGGGCCCCCGGTGGGGAGCTGTTTTTT. This translates into CASSPRAPGGELFF. Supplemented by reference TRBV7-6 and TRBJ2-2, the full variable domain reads GAGVSQSPRYKVTKRGQDVALRCDPISGHVSLYWYRQALGQGPEFLTYFNYEAQQDKSGLPNDRFSAERPEGSISTLTIQRTEQRDSAMYRCASSPRAPGGELFFGEGSRLTVL.

In its sample, this clonotype was seen many times. This chain uses TRBV5-1 with TRBJ1-1; the D is unclear. Trimming stripped 7 bases from V and 0 bases from J, with 13 bases between. CDR1 and CDR2 from the germline V gene are SGHRS and YFSETQ. The CDR3 has 14 amino acids. CDR3 protein: CASADGRLNTEAFF. In DNA, the CDR3 is TGCGCCAGCGCGGACGGACGATTGAACACTGAAGCTTTCTTT.

The table lists this clonotype with a few counts. The chain carries TRBV20-1 and TRBJ2-7; D might be TRBD1 or TRBD2, each matching 5 bases. Germline V gene data show CDR1 as DFQATT and CDR2 as SNEGSKA (reference sequence). Trimming left V 5 bases short and J 9 bases short, with 20 bases between. The CDR3 spans 13 residues. DNA for the CDR3: TGCAGTGCTCCCCCAAACCCCTCAGGGACGCAGTACTTC. Translated: CSAPPNPSGTQYF.

The J gene is TRBJ2-5, the V gene TRBV29-1; no clear D. Germline CDR1 reads SQVTM; CDR2 reads ANQGSEA. The CDR3 is 14 amino acids. V lost 6 bases, J lost 2 bases, and 16 bases lay in between. CDR3 nucleotide sequence: TGCAGCGTCGGGTCTGGGGTCAAACAAGAGACCCAGTACTTC. Translating gives CSVGSGVKQETQYF.

This clonotype came up many times. The chain has TRBV27 and TRBJ2-2, with D hard to call. Trimming left V 6 bases short and J 0 bases short, with 8 bases between. This CDR3 is 14 amino acids long. The V gene's germline CDR1 is MNHEY and CDR2 SMNVEV (reference sequence). The CDR3 DNA follows: TGTGCCAGCAGCCCCGGAGCGAACACCGGGGAGCTGTTTTTT. Protein product: CASSPGANTGELFF.

This clonotype was seen ten or more times. The genes are TRBV6-4 and TRBJ2-2; D gene ambiguous. The CDR3 is made up of 14 amino acids. The V and J ends lost 1 base and 5 bases respectively, with 8 bases between them. Germline CDR1 reads MRHNA; CDR2 reads SNTAGT. In nucleotides, the CDR3 is TGTGCCAGCAGTGACTTCGGCGGAACCGGGGAGCTGTTTTTT. Translating gives CASSDFGGTGELFF.

This clonotype was observed a few times. This chain joins TRBV10-3 and TRBJ1-1, with a tentative D call TRBD1 (6 bases). CDR3 length: 13 residues. Trimming left V 11 bases short and J 7 bases short, with 20 bases between. The germline gives CDR1 ENHRY, CDR2 SYGVKD. The CDR3 bases are TGTGCCTCACAGGGTTCGTATCGTAGTGAAGCTTTCTTT. Protein sequence: CASQGSYRSEAFF.

This chain connects TRBV6-2 or TRBV6-3 to TRBJ1-2; 7 bases match TRBD1. The CDR3 extends over 14 amino acids. Germline CDR1 MNHEY, CDR2 SVGEGT. V shed 4 bases, J shed 2 bases, and the junction held 4 bases outside the gene matches. CDR3 sequence: CASSSSTGNYGYTF. As DNA, the CDR3 is TGTGCCAGCAGTTCGTCGACAGGGAACTATGGCTACACCTTC.

V is TRBV5-5 and J is TRBJ1-6; the D gene is possibly TRBD1 (5 bases). Germline CDR1 reads SGHKS; CDR2 reads YYEKEE (reference sequence). Deletions cut 1 base from V and 7 bases from J, with 18 bases between. This CDR3 comprises 17 residues. CDR3 DNA: TGTGCCAGCAGCTTGAGAGGGGCCTCCCAACTCAATTCACCCCTCCACTTT. It encodes CASSLRGASQLNSPLHF. The full variable domain, completed using reference TRBV5-5 and TRBJ1-6, is DAGVTQSPTHLIKTRGQQVTLRCSPISGHKSVSWYQQVLGQGPQFIFQYYEKEERGRGNFPDRFSARQFPNYSSELNVNALLLGDSALYLCASSLRGASQLNSPLHFGNGTRLTVT.

This clonotype was detected only once. The chain couples TRBV3-1 to TRBJ2-3; D is unclear. Germline CDR1 LGHDT, CDR2 YNNKEL (reference sequence). CDR3 length: 12 residues. With 1 base removed from V and 7 bases from J, the gap between germline ends came to 6 bases. CDR3 in DNA: TGTGCCAGCAGCCAAGGAGAGAATACGCAGTATTTT. It specifies CASSQGENTQYF.

In this sample, this clonotype turned up a few times. The chain carries TRBV12-5 and TRBJ1-1; D gene ambiguous. Per germline, CDR1 LGHNT and CDR2 FRNRAP. V dropped 7 bases and J dropped 3 bases, with 9 bases sitting between them. The CDR3 is made up of 12 amino acids. CDR3 coding DNA: TGTGCTAGTGTTTGGGGTGACACTGAAGCTTTCTTT. As protein: CASVWGDTEAFF.

The chain is built from TRBV20-1 and TRBJ2-1; 11 nucleotides line up with TRBD2. The CDR3 has 14 residues. With 6 bases clipped from V and 9 bases from J, the junction kept 10 bases outside the gene matches. Germline assignment: CDR1 DFQATT and CDR2 SNEGSKA (reference sequence). CDR3 nucleotide sequence: TGCAGTGCGCCTCGTAGCGGGAGGGCCGGTGAGCAGTTCTTC. Amino acid sequence: CSAPRSGRAGEQFF.

This clonotype was counted between two and nine times. The rearrangement joins TRBV7-8 to TRBJ1-5; no firm D call. The CDR3 runs 16 residues. Per the germline V gene, CDR1 is SGHVS and CDR2 is FQNEAQ. V dropped 1 base and J dropped 1 base, with 11 bases sitting between them. CDR3 nucleotide sequence: TGTGCCAGCAGCTTAGTATCGGGTTCAAGCAATCAGCCCCAGCATTTT. Its translation: CASSLVSGSSNQPQHF.

This clonotype came up a few times. The J gene is TRBJ2-1, the V gene TRBV3-1, with a tentative D call TRBD1 (6 bases). CDR3 length: 13 amino acids. Germline assignment: CDR1 LGHDT and CDR2 YNNKEL (reference sequence). The V end was cut by 1 base, the J end by 9 bases, with 10 bases between. This chain's CDR3 is CASSQGQDSEQFF. Written as DNA, the CDR3 is TGTGCCAGCAGCCAAGGCCAGGACAGTGAGCAGTTCTTC.

This clonotype turned up a few times. The genes are TRBV27 and TRBJ2-7; D perhaps matches TRBD1 (5 bases). Germline CDR1 and CDR2: MNHEY and SMNVEV (reference sequence). The CDR3 runs to 17 residues. Trimming cost V 1 base and J 3 bases, with 19 bases left between them. Here the CDR3 reads CASSLYPPGLGLYEQYF. The CDR3 nucleotides read TGTGCCAGCAGTTTATACCCCCCAGGGCTCGGGCTCTACGAGCAGTACTTC.

This chain links TRBV14 with TRBJ2-7; 7 bases are shared with TRBD1. V gave up 5 bases and J gave up 2 bases; unmatched junction bases: 9. The CDR3 is 15 residues long. Germline V gives CDR1 SGHDN, CDR2 FVKESK. The chain's CDR3 is CASSSPGGGTYEQYF. The CDR3 DNA follows: TGTGCCAGCAGCTCACCAGGGGGTGGCACCTACGAGCAGTACTTC.

The CDR3 DNA follows: TGCAGCGTTGAACTAGATTACAATGAGCAGTTCTTC. Translating it yields CSVELDYNEQFF. The chain carries TRBV29-1 and TRBJ2-1; no clear D gene. Germline values: CDR1 SQVTM, CDR2 ANQGSEA. The CDR3 totals 12 residues. Trimming shortened V by 2 bases and J by 4 bases, and 6 bases separated the two germline ends.